One and the same sample provided the 18 T cell receptor beta chains below, sequenced in a study of shared clonotypes between healthy human individuals. Repertoires were generated with immunoSEQ multiplex PCR, while TCRdb's copy carries only in-frame clones and drops some. Among 400,000 to 500,000 clones listed, 76% were seen once. Sequencing used PBMCs. The source is a woman aged 40 to 49 in good health. Some clones in this sample may be carry-over from other donors' samples.

This sequence joins TRBV6-1 and TRBJ2-7; TRBD2 might be the D (7 bases). This CDR3 contains 17 residues. V lost 2 bases and J 10 bases, leaving 27 bases between the germline ends. CDR1 and CDR2 (germline): MNHNS, SASEGT. CDR3 loop: CASSEREVGTTGRVQYF. CDR3 bases: TGTGCCAGCAGTGAACGTGAGGTGGGAACTACAGGGAGGGTCCAGTACTTC.

The rearrangement links TRBV29-1 to TRBJ2-7; D assignment may be TRBD1 or TRBD2 (5 bases each). CDR1 is SQVTM, CDR2 ANQGSEA, per germline. CDR3 size: 11 residues. Trimming took 6 bases from V and 3 from J, leaving 9 bases between them. The CDR3 loop reads CSVGERYEQYF. The CDR3 DNA reads as TGCAGCGTGGGGGAGCGCTACGAGCAGTACTTC.

The chain recombines TRBV9 with TRBJ2-1, with 10 bases lining up with TRBD2. Germline CDR1 is SGDLS and CDR2 is YYNGEE. J lost 0 bases, V lost 0 bases, and 0 bases had no gene match. This CDR3 has 16 amino acids. DNA for the CDR3: TGTGCCAGCAGCGTAGGACTAGCGGGCTCCTACAATGAGCAGTTCTTC. Translation gives CASSVGLAGSYNEQFF.

The chain recombines TRBV15 with TRBJ2-1; D is undetermined. This CDR3 has 17 amino acids. Per the germline V gene, CDR1 is LNHNV and CDR2 is YYDKDF (reference sequence). Trimming took 2 bases from V and 6 from J, leaving 20 bases between them. The CDR3 spells CATSRRTFGGRGNEQFF. The CDR3 DNA reads as TGTGCCACCAGCAGACGAACGTTTGGCGGTCGCGGCAATGAGCAGTTCTTC.

The V gene is TRBV11-2, the J gene TRBJ2-1, with 15 bases matching TRBD2. CDR1 SGHAT and CDR2 FQNNGV come from the germline V gene. V shed 0 bases, J shed 12 bases, and the junction held 6 bases outside the gene matches. The CDR3 is made up of 16 amino acids. DNA of the CDR3: TGTGCCAGCAGCTTAGATCCGGGACTAGCGGGAGGAGGGCAGTTCTTC. It translates to CASSLDPGLAGGGQFF.

This clone was counted ten times or more. The chain has TRBV9 and TRBJ1-1, with 7 bases lining up with TRBD1. From germline, CDR1 is SGDLS and CDR2 YYNGEE. The CDR3 loop spans 13 amino acids. V trimming: 3 bases; J trimming: 7 bases; junction bases outside the gene matches: 6. The CDR3 reads CASSARGDNEAFF. The CDR3 nucleotides are TGTGCCAGCAGCGCCAGGGGGGATAATGAAGCTTTCTTT. Filled out from reference TRBV9 and TRBJ1-1, the complete variable domain reads DSGVTQTPKHLITATGQRVTLRCSPRSGDLSVYWYQQSLDQGLQFLIQYYNGEERAKGNILERFSAQQFPDLHSELNLSSLELGDSALYFCASSARGDNEAFFGQGTRLTVV.

J is TRBJ2-2 and V is TRBV6-1; D is perhaps TRBD1 or TRBD2 (5 bases each). Germline CDR1 MNHNS, CDR2 SASEGT. Trimming took off 5 bases at V and 6 bases at J, with 10 bases between the two ends. The CDR3 has 13 residues. The CDR3 region is CASSFGGSGELFF. In nucleotides, the CDR3 is TGTGCCAGCAGTTTTGGGGGTTCCGGGGAGCTGTTTTTT.

The V gene is TRBV6-6, the J gene TRBJ2-7; the D is unclear. The CDR3 sequence is 14 residues long. The germline V and J ends were trimmed by 6 bases and 5 bases, with 17 bases remaining between them. In germline, CDR1 is MNHNY, CDR2 SVGAGI (reference sequence). The CDR3 DNA is TGTGCCAGCAGGGAGCTACGTCGGTTGGACGAGCAGTACTTC. Translating gives CASRELRRLDEQYF.

This clone was detected ten times or more. This chain connects TRBV25-1 to TRBJ2-5; D unclear. Germline CDR1 MGHDK, CDR2 SYGVNS. This CDR3 region has 11 residues. V lost 5 bases and J 5 bases, leaving 6 bases between the germline ends. The CDR3 here is CASSLVETQYF. The CDR3 nucleotides are TGTGCCAGCAGTCTAGTGGAGACCCAGTACTTC.

This clone appeared a few times. The rearrangement joins TRBV9 to TRBJ1-1; tentatively, D is TRBD1 (5 bases). There are 14 residues in the CDR3. V dropped 3 bases and J dropped 1 base, with 10 bases sitting between them. CDR1 and CDR2 (germline): SGDLS, YYNGEE. The CDR3 loop reads CASSANQGNTEAFF. DNA of the CDR3: TGTGCCAGCAGCGCTAATCAGGGGAACACTGAAGCTTTCTTT.

This clone has a single count. The rearrangement uses TRBV9 and TRBJ1-4; D not certain. Trimming stripped 0 bases from V and 8 bases from J, with 8 bases between. Germline assignment: CDR1 SGDLS and CDR2 YYNGEE. This CDR3 region has 13 residues. The CDR3 coding sequence is TGTGCCAGCAGCGTAGGAGGGAACGAAAAACTGTTTTTT. Translation gives CASSVGGNEKLFF. Variable domain in full (rest from reference TRBV9 and TRBJ1-4): DSGVTQTPKHLITATGQRVTLRCSPRSGDLSVYWYQQSLDQGLQFLIQYYNGEERAKGNILERFSAQQFPDLHSELNLSSLELGDSALYFCASSVGGNEKLFFGSGTQLSVL.

The V gene is TRBV7-2, the J gene TRBJ1-1; possibly TRBD1 for D (5 bases). Trimming left V 6 bases short and J 1 base short, with 15 bases between. This CDR3 contains 15 residues. Germline loops: CDR1 SGHTA, CDR2 FQGNSA. In nucleotides, the CDR3 is TGTGCCAGCAGTTTCCTGGGGGGGAGGAACACTGAAGCTTTCTTT. Protein sequence: CASSFLGGRNTEAFF.

This clone was counted ten times or more. The rearrangement links TRBV5-1 to TRBJ2-7; 11 bases match TRBD2. From germline, CDR1 is SGHRS and CDR2 YFSETQ. With 4 bases clipped from V and 9 bases from J, the junction kept 9 bases outside the gene matches. There are 14 residues in the CDR3. The CDR3 nucleotides read TGCGCCAGCAGCCCGGGACTAGCGGAGGGTAGGCAGTACTTC. Its protein is CASSPGLAEGRQYF.

The chain is built from TRBV4-1 and TRBJ1-5; D call uncertain. The CDR3 loop spans 15 amino acids. V lost 1 base, J lost 3 bases, and 10 bases lay in between. Germline V gene lookup returns CDR1 MGHRA and CDR2 YSYEKL. CDR3 sequence: CASSQVPGNNQPQHF. In DNA form, the CDR3 reads TGCGCCAGCAGCCAAGTACCCGGGAACAATCAGCCCCAGCATTTT.

CDR3 in amino acids: CASNSGVSDEQYF. The CDR3 DNA is TGTGCCAGTAACAGTGGGGTTTCCGACGAGCAGTACTTC. The J gene is TRBJ2-7, the V gene TRBV19; unclear D gene. The V gene's germline CDR1 is LNHDA and CDR2 SQIVND (reference sequence). CDR3 length equals 13 residues. V was clipped by 7 bases and J by 5 bases, with 15 bases between them.

The rearrangement uses TRBV7-2 and TRBJ2-5; the D gene is possibly TRBD1 (5 bases). Germline CDR1 SGHTA, CDR2 FQGNSA. V dropped 5 bases and J dropped 0 bases, with 10 bases sitting between them. This CDR3 spans 14 amino acids. The CDR3 region has the DNA TGTGCCAGCAGCCCCGGACACCACCAAGAGACCCAGTACTTC. It specifies CASSPGHHQETQYF.

The sample holds a few counts of this clone. The CDR3 is CASSLVSGAEEQYF. DNA for the CDR3: TGTGCCAGCAGCTTAGTATCCGGGGCGGAGGAGCAGTACTTC. The V gene is TRBV13, the J gene TRBJ2-7; either TRBD1 or TRBD2 may supply D (5 bases each). This CDR3 is 14 amino acids long. V lost 1 base and J 7 bases, leaving 14 bases between the germline ends. Per the germline V gene, CDR1 is PRHDT and CDR2 is FYEKMQ (reference sequence).

The CDR3 reads CASSPSGRSETQYF. CDR3 DNA sequence: TGTGCCAGTAGCCCTAGCGGGAGGAGTGAGACCCAGTACTTC. This chain links TRBV19 with TRBJ2-5, with 11 nucleotides matching TRBD2. V gave up 6 bases and J gave up 5 bases; unmatched junction bases: 5. The germline gives CDR1 LNHDA, CDR2 SQIVND (reference sequence). CDR3 length equals 14 residues. Together with reference TRBV19 and TRBJ2-5, the CDR3 gives the full variable domain: DGGITQSPKYLFRKEGQNVTLSCEQNLNHDAMYWYRQDPGQGLRLIYYSQIVNDFQKGDIAEGYSVSREKKESFPLTVTSAQKNPTAFYLCASSPSGRSETQYFGPGTRLLVL.